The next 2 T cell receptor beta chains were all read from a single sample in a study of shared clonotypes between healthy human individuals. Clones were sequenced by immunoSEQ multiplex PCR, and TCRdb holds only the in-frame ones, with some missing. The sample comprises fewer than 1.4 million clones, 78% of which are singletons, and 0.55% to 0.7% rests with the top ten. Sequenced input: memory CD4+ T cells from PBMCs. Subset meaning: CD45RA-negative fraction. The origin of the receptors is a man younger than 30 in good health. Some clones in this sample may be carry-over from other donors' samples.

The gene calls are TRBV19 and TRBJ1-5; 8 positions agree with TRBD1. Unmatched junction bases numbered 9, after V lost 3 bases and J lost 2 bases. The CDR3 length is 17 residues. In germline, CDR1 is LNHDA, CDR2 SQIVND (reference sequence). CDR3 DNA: TGTGCCAGTAGTATCGATGCAGGGGGCAGCGGCAATCAGCCCCAGCATTTT. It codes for CASSIDAGGSGNQPQHF.

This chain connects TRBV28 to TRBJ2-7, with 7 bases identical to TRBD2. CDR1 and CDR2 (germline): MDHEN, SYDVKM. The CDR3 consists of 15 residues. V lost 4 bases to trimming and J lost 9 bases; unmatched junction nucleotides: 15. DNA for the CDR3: TGTGCCAGCAGTTCCCCCGGGGCGCAGCGGGGTGGGCAGTACTTC. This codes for CASSSPGAQRGGQYF.